This TCR beta chain originates from a study of cytomegalovirus exposure and HLA in healthy donors. A multiplex PCR was run with 60 Vbeta primers and 13 Jbeta primers. Profiling relied on immunoSEQ multiplex PCR, and the TCRdb table lists in-frame clones only, not all of them. The repertoire holds about 88,000 clones, with around 90% as singletons. The V gene end was trimmed by 2 bases and the J gene end by 0 bases; junction bases not matched to a gene: 13. This CDR3 is 18 amino acids long. The germline V gene has CDR1 MDHEN and CDR2 SYDVKM. The genes are TRBV28 and TRBJ2-7; the match to TRBD2 covers 7 bases. Input material: PBMCs. This receptor was taken from a man aged 18-30 years in good health and CMV-seronegative. The CDR3 DNA is TGTGCCAGCAGTTTAGGGGGGGGGTACAGCGGGTGCTCCTACGAGCAGTACTTC. It translates to CASSLGGGYSGCSYEQYF.